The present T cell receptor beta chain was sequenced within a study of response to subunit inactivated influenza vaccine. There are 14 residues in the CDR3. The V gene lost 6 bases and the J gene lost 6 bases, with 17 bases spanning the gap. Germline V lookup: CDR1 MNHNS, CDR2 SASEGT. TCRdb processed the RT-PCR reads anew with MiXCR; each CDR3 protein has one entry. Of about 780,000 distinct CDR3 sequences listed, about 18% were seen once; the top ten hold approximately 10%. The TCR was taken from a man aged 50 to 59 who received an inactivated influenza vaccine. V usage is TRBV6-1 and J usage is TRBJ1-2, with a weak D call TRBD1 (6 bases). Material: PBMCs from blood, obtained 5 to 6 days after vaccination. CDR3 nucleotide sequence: TGTGCCAGCAGACAGCCGGGGGCCCCCCATGGCTACACCTTC. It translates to CASRQPGAPHGYTF.